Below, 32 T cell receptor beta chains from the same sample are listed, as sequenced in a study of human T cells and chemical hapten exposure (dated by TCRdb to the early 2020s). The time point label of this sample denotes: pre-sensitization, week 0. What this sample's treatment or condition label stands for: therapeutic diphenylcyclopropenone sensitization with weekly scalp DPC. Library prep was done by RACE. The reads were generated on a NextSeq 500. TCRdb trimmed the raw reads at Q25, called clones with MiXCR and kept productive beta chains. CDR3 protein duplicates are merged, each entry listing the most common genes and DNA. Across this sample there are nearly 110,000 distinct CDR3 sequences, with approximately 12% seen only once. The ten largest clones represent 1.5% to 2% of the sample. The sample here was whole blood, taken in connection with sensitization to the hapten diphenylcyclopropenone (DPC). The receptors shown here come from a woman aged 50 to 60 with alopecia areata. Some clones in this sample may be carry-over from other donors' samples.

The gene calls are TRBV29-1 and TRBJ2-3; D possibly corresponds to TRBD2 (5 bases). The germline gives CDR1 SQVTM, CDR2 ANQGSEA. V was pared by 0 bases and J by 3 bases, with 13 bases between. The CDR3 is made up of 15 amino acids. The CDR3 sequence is CSVEESHTGTDTQYF. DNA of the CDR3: TGCAGCGTTGAAGAATCCCATACGGGGACAGATACGCAGTATTTT.

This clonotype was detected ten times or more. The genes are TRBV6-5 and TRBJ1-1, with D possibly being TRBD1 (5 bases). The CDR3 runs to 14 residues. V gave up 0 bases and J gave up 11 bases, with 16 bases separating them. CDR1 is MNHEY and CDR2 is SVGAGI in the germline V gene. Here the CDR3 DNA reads TGTGCCAGCAGTTACTCGGGACTCCGCGGGGCCGCTTTCTTT. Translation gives CASSYSGLRGAAFF.

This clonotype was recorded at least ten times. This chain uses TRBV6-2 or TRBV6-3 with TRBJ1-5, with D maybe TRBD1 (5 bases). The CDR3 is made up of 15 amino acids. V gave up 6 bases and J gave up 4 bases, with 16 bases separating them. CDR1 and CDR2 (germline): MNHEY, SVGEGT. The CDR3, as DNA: TGTGCCAGCAGGGGAACCGGGACTCAAAATCAGCCCCAGCATTTT. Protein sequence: CASRGTGTQNQPQHF.

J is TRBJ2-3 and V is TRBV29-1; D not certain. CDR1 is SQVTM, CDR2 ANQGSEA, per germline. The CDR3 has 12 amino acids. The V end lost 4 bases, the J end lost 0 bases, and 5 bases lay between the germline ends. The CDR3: CSVAGSTDTQYF. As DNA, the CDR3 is TGCAGCGTTGCCGGGAGCACAGATACGCAGTATTTT.

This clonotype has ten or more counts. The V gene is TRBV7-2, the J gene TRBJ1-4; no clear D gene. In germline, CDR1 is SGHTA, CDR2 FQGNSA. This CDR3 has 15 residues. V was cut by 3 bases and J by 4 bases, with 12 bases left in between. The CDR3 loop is CASSLSGRNNEKLFF. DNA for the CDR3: TGTGCCAGCAGCTTGTCCGGGCGGAATAATGAAAAACTGTTTTTT.

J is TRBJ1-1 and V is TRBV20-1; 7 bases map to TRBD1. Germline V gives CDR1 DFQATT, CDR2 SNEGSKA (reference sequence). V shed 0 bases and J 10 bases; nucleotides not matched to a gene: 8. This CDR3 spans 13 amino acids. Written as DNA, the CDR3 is TGCAGTGCTAGAGAGGGGACAGTCCTTTTAGCTTTCTTT. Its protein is CSAREGTVLLAFF.

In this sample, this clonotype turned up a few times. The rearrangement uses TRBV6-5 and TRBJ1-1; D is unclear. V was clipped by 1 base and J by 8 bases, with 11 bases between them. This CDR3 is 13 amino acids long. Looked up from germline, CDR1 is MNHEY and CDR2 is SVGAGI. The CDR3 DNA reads TGTGCCAGCAGTTACTTTGGAGGGAGCGAAGCTTTCTTT. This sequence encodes CASSYFGGSEAFF.

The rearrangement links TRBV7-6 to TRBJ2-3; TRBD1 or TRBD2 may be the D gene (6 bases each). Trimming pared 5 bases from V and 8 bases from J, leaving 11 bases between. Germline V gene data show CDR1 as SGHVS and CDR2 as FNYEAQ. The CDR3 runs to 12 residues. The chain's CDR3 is CASSPEGGTQYF. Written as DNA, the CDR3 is TGTGCCAGCAGCCCCGAGGGGGGTACGCAGTATTTT.

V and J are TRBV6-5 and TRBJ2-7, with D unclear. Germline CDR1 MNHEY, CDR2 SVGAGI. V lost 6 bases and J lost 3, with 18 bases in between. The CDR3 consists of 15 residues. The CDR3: CASRPDQSLYYEQYF. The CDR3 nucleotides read TGTGCCAGCAGACCAGACCAGTCCCTATACTACGAGCAGTACTTC.

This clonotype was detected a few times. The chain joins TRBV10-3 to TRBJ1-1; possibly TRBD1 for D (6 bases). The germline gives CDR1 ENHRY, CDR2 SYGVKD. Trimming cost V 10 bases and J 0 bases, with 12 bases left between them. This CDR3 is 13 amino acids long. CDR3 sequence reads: CATGQNMNTEAFF. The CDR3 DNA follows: TGTGCCACCGGACAGAACATGAACACTGAAGCTTTCTTT.

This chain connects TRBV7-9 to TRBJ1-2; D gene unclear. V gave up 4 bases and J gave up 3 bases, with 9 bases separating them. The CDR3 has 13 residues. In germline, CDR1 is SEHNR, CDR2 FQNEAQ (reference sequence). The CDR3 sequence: CASSSPGDYGYTF. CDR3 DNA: TGTGCCAGCAGCTCTCCAGGAGACTATGGCTACACCTTC.

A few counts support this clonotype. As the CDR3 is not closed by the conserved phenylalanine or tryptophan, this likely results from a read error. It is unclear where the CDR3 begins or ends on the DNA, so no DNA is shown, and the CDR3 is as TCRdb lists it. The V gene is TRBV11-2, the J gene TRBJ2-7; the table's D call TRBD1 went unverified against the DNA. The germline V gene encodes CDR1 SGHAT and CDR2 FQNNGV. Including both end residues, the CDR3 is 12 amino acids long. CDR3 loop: CASSSSWGPTRY.

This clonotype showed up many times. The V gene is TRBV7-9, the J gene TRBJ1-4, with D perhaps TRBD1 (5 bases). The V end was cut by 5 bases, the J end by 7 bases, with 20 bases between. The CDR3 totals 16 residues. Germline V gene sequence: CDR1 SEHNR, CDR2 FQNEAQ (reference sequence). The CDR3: CASSGRDAWTGEKLFF. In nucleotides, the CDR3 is TGTGCCAGCAGCGGGCGGGACGCCTGGACGGGTGAAAAACTGTTTTTT.

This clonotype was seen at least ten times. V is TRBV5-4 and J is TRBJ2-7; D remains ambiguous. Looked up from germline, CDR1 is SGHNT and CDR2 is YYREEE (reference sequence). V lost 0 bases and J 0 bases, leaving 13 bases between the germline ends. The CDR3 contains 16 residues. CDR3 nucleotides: TGTGCCAGCAGCTTGGGTACGACCGTATCCTCCTACGAGCAGTACTTC. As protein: CASSLGTTVSSYEQYF.

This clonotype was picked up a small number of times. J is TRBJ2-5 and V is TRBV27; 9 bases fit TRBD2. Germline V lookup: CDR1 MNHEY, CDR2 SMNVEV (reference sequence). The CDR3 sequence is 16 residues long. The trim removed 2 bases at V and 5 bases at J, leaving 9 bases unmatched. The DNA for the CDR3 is TGTGCCAGCAGTTTAGGTGGGACTAGCAGAGGGGAGACCCAGTACTTC. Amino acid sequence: CASSLGGTSRGETQYF.

The chain's CDR3 is CASSSVVSGGPAGETQYF. The CDR3 coding sequence is TGTGCCAGCAGCTCCGTGGTCTCGGGGGGCCCTGCGGGCGAGACCCAGTACTTC. This chain connects TRBV7-9 to TRBJ2-5; TRBD2 is a possible D gene (7 bases). Trimming removed 4 bases at V and 5 bases at J, with 26 bases between. Germline V gene sequence: CDR1 SEHNR, CDR2 FQNEAQ (reference sequence). The CDR3 is 18 residues long.

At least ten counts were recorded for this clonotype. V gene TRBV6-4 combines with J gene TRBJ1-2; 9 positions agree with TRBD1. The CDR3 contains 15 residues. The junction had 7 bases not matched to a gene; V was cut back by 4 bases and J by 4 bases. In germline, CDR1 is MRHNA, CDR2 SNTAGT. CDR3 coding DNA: TGTGCCAGCAGTGCAGGGACAGGGCTGAGCTATGGCTACACCTTC. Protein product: CASSAGTGLSYGYTF.

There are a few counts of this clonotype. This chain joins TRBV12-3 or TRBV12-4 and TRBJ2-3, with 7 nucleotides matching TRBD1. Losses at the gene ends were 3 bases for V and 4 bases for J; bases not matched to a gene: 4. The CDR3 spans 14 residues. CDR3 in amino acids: CASSFGQDADTQYF. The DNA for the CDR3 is TGTGCCAGCAGTTTTGGACAGGATGCAGATACGCAGTATTTT.

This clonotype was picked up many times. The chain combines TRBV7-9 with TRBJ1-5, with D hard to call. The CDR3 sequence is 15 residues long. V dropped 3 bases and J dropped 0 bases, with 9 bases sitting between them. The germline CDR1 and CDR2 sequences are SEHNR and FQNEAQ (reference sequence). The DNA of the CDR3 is TGTGCCAGCAGCTTTGGATCATATAGCAATCAGCCCCAGCATTTT. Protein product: CASSFGSYSNQPQHF.

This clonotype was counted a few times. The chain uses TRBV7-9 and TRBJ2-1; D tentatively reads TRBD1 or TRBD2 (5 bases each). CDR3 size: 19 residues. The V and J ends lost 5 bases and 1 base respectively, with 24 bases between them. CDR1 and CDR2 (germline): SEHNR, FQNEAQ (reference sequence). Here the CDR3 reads CASSPGTPSAIASYNEQFF. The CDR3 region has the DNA TGTGCCAGCAGCCCCGGGACCCCCTCCGCCATAGCGTCCTACAATGAGCAGTTCTTC.

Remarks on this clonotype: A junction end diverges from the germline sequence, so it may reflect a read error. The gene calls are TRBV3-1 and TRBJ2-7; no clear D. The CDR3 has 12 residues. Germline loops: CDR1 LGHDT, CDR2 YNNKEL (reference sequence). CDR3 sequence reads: CASSKENREQYF. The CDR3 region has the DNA TGTGCCAGCAGCAAAGAAAATCGCGAGCAGTACTTC.

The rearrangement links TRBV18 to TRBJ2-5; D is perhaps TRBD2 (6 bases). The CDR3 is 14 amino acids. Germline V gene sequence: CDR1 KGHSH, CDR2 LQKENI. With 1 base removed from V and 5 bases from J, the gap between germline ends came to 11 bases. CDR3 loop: CASSPRSLAETQYF. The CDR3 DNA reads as TGTGCCAGCTCACCACGTTCGCTAGCGGAGACCCAGTACTTC.

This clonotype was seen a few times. The CDR3 spells CSAPTSGHNEQFF. The CDR3 DNA is TGCAGTGCCCCTACTAGCGGCCACAATGAGCAGTTCTTC. The V and J genes are TRBV20-1 and TRBJ2-1, with 8 bases lining up with TRBD2. The J segment lost 5 bases and the V segment lost 6 bases, leaving 6 bases of the junction unmatched. Germline V gene lookup returns CDR1 DFQATT and CDR2 SNEGSKA (reference sequence). The CDR3 consists of 13 residues.

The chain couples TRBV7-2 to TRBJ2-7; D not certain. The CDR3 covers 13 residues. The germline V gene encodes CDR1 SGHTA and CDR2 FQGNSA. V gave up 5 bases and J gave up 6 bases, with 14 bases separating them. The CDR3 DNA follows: TGTGCCAGCAGCCCTCAACAGATGGCCGAGCAGTACTTC. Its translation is CASSPQQMAEQYF.

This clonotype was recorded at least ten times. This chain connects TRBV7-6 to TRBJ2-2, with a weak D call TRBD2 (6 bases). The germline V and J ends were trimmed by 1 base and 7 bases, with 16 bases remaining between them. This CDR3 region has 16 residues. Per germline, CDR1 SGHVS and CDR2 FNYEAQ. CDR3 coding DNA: TGTGCCAGCAGCTTAGAACGAGGGACTCGACTCGGGGAGCTGTTTTTT. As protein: CASSLERGTRLGELFF. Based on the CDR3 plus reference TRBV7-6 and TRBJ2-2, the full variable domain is GAGVSQSPRYKVTKRGQDVALRCDPISGHVSLYWYRQALGQGPEFLTYFNYEAQQDKSGLPNDRFSAERPEGSISTLTIQRTEQRDSAMYRCASSLERGTRLGELFFGEGSRLTVL.

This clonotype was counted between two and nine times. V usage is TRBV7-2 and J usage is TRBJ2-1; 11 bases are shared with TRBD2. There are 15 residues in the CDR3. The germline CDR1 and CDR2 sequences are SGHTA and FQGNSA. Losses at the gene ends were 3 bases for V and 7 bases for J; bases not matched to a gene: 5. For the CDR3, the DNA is TGTGCCAGCAGCTTTCCTAGCGGGAGGTATAATGAGCAGTTCTTC. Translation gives CASSFPSGRYNEQFF.

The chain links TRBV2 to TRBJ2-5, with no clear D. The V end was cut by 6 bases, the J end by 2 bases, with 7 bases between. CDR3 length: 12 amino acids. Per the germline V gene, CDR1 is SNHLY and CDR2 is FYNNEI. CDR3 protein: CASRPDQETQYF. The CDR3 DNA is TGTGCCAGCAGACCGGATCAAGAGACCCAGTACTTC.

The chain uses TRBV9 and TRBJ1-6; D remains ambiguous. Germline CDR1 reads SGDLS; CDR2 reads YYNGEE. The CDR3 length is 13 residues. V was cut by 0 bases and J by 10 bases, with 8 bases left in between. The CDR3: CASSVDEGSPLHF. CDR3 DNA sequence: TGTGCCAGCAGCGTAGACGAAGGGTCACCCCTCCACTTT.

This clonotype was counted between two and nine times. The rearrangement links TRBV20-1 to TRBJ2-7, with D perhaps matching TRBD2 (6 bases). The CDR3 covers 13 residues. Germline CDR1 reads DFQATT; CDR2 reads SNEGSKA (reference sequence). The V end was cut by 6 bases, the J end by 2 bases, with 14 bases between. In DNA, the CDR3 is TGCAGTGCGTTCGGCGGGAAAACCTACGAGCAGTACTTC. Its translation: CSAFGGKTYEQYF.

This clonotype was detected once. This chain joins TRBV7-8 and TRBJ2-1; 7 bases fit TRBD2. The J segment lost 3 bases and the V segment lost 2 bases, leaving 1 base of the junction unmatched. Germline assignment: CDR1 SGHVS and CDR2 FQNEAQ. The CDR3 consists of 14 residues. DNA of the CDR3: TGTGCCAGCAGCTTAAGCGGGGTCTACAATGAGCAGTTCTTC. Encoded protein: CASSLSGVYNEQFF.

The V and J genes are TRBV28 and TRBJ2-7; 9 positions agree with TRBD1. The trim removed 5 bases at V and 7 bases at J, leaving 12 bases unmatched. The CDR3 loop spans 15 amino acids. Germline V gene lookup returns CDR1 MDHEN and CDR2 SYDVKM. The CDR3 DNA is TGTGCCAGCAGTACCGGCGGACAGGGGCCCCGTGAGCAGTACTTC. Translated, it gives CASSTGGQGPREQYF.

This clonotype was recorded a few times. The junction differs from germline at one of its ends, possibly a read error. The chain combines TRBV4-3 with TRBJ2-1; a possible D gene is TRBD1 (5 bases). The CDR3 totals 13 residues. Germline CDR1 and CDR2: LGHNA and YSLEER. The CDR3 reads CASSQARRGAARF. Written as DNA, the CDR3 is TGCGCCAGCAGCCAAGCTCGAAGGGGTGCAGCAAGGTTC.